This TCR beta chain is drawn from a study of T cells in tuberculosis. Whole-study context: IGRA-negative adolescents, IGRA-positive adolescents with latent tuberculosis and adults with active tuberculosis formed this South African cohort.

The CDR3 totals 15 residues. Germline V lookup: CDR1 SGHRS, CDR2 YFSETQ. V lost 0 bases, J lost 2 bases, and 0 bases stayed unmatched. Notes on this clone: What it binds is unknown.

Data came from immunoSEQ multiplex PCR; TCRdb stores just in-frame clones and leaves some out. The repertoire includes over 25,000 clones, less than 97% of them detected once, and under 3% sits in the top ten. Study-level points and caveats: A GMM-specific repertoire classifier reached 85% to 90% accuracy, AUROC approximately 0.93. Shorter CDR3-alpha in active tuberculosis partly drove smaller distances.

The sequence came from a donor between 10 and 35 years old with latent tuberculosis or without tuberculosis infection. Material: PBMCs. The gene calls are TRBV5-1 and TRBJ1-4; 8 bases map to TRBD1. CDR3 nucleotides: TGCGCCAGCAGCTTGGGACAGGGGACTAATGAAAAACTGTTTTTT. Translated, it gives CASSLGQGTNEKLFF.